Reported below is one TCR beta chain. PCR primers comprised 60 Vbeta and 13 Jbeta primers. Clones were sequenced by immunoSEQ multiplex PCR, and TCRdb holds only the in-frame ones, with some missing. The repertoire holds fewer than 200,000 clones, with around 87% as singletons. Trimming left V 0 bases short and J 9 bases short, with 13 bases between. The CDR3 consists of 15 residues. Germline V CDR1 and CDR2: SGHNT, YYREEE (reference sequence). These data come from a study of cytomegalovirus exposure and HLA in healthy donors. This receptor was identified in a boy aged 2 to 9 in good health and CMV-seronegative. The chain couples TRBV5-4 to TRBJ1-6; D unresolved. Material: PBMCs. Here the CDR3 reads CASSLEREVGSPLHF. The DNA of the CDR3 is TGTGCCAGCAGCTTGGAGAGGGAAGTAGGTTCACCCCTCCACTTT.